Below, one TCR beta chain is given with its context. Its antigen is still unknown. The trim removed 6 bases at V and 5 bases at J, leaving 13 bases unmatched. Germline lookup yields CDR1 SNHLY and CDR2 FYNNEI. This CDR3 is 16 amino acids long. TCRdb's copy holds only in-frame clones and misses some; the assay was immunoSEQ multiplex PCR. Here the sample spans about 120,000 clones, around 65% being singletons. The sample is drawn from a study of shared clonotypes between healthy human individuals. Study-level findings and limits: Owing to a small donor count, the genetic and exposure-history diversity represented was limited. Estimated richness was generally greater in naive than memory subsets.

CD8 memory merged CD45RO+ cells and CCR7-negative CD45RA+ TemRA cells into one population. The J gene is TRBJ2-5, the V gene TRBV2, with 9 bases that match TRBD1. The clonotype originates from a woman aged 25 to 39 in good health. The sample comprised memory CD8+ T cells sorted from blood. Subset of the sample: CD45RO+ cells pooled with CCR7-negative TemRA cells. CDR3 residues: CASRATGTGYVETQYF. The CDR3 DNA sequence: TGTGCCAGCAGGGCGACCGGGACAGGGTATGTTGAGACCCAGTACTTC.